A selection of T cell receptor beta chains follows, all from one sample in a study of T cells in Graves' hyperthyroidism and ophthalmopathy. MiXCR was run by TCRdb on the multiplex PCR reads, yielding one entry per CDR3 protein. The sample carries 350,000 to 400,000 distinct CDR3 sequences, about 20% recorded once. Sequences were obtained from blood. The receptors stem from a woman between 18 and 30 years old with Graves' hyperthyroidism. Both conserved end residues are part of each CDR3. D genes are given only for firm matches. Clone size is given for some rows only: seen once, a few or many times, or a class if the clone is expanded.

size: NA
V: TRBV6-1
D: TRBD1
J: TRBJ2-7
CDR3: CASRDMTGAGSYEQYF
DNA: TGTGCCAGCAGAGATATGACAGGGGCAGGCTCCTACGAGCAGTACTTC

size: many
V: TRBV19
D: NA
J: TRBJ1-1
CDR3: CAGPQGTEAFF
DNA: TGTGCCGGACCCCAGGGCACTGAAGCTTTCTTT

size: few
V: TRBV28
D: NA
J: TRBJ1-1
CDR3: CASSFHRAALNTEAFF
DNA: TGTGCCAGCAGTTTTCACAGGGCGGCCCTGAACACTGAAGCTTTCTTT

size: many
V: TRBV10-3
D: NA
J: TRBJ1-1
CDR3: CAIEGHLNTEAFF
DNA: TGTGCCATCGAGGGACACCTGAACACTGAAGCTTTCTTT

size: many
V: TRBV20-1
D: TRBD1
J: TRBJ2-5
CDR3: CSARVLHRGGQVRFKETQYF
DNA: TGCAGTGCTAGAGTTCTTCACAGGGGTGGTCAAGTCCGCTTCAAAGAGACCCAGTACTTC

size: NA
V: TRBV10-3
D: NA
J: TRBJ1-2
CDR3: CAISESGIFGKMVNYGYTF
DNA: TGTGCCATCAGTGAGTCGGGAATTTTCGGCAAGATGGTTAACTATGGCTACACCTTC

size: NA
V: TRBV3-1
D: TRBD1
J: TRBJ1-1
CDR3: CASSQHRDRGLNTEAFF
DNA: TGTGCCAGCAGCCAACACCGGGACAGGGGTCTCAACACTGAAGCTTTCTTT

size: many
V: TRBV2
D: TRBD1
J: TRBJ1-5
CDR3: CASAGTGFNQPQHF
DNA: TGTGCCAGCGCAGGGACAGGATTCAATCAGCCCCAGCATTTT

size: many
V: TRBV4-1
D: NA
J: TRBJ1-3
CDR3: CASSQDHQGLSGNTIYF
DNA: TGCGCCAGCAGCCAAGATCATCAGGGCCTCTCTGGAAACACCATATATTTT

size: many
V: TRBV6-5
D: NA
J: TRBJ1-5
CDR3: CASSRSANQPQHF
DNA: TGTGCCAGCAGTCGGAGTGCCAATCAGCCCCAGCATTTT

size: many
V: TRBV7-9
D: NA
J: TRBJ2-7
CDR3: CASSSGGRPYEQYF
DNA: TGTGCCAGCAGCTCCGGCGGACGACCATACGAGCAGTACTTC

size: many
V: TRBV18
D: NA
J: TRBJ1-1
CDR3: CASSPAPLELNTEAFF
DNA: TGTGCCAGCTCACCCGCCCCATTGGAGTTGAACACTGAAGCTTTCTTT

size: NA
V: TRBV4-1
D: NA
J: TRBJ2-4
CDR3: CASSPGYGKNIQYF
DNA: TGCGCCAGCAGCCCGGGGTATGGGAAAAACATTCAGTACTTC

size: once
V: TRBV2
D: NA
J: TRBJ2-2
CDR3: CASSLTLADGELFF
DNA: TGTGCCAGCAGTCTGACTTTAGCGGACGGGGAGCTGTTTTTT

size: many
V: TRBV3-1
D: NA
J: TRBJ1-2
CDR3: CASSNRDYGYTF
DNA: TGTGCCAGCAGCAACAGGGACTATGGCTACACCTTC

size: many
V: TRBV28
D: NA
J: TRBJ2-4
CDR3: CASSLTSGRSKNIQYF
DNA: TGTGCCAGCAGTCTAACCTCGGGAAGGTCCAAAAACATTCAGTACTTC

size: many
V: TRBV7-8
D: TRBD2
J: TRBJ2-7
CDR3: CASSPGTSGGRQYF
DNA: TGTGCCAGCAGCCCTGGGACTAGCGGGGGCCGGCAGTACTTC

size: NA
V: TRBV30
D: NA
J: TRBJ1-4
CDR3: CAWSRGPNEKLFF
DNA: TGTGCCTGGAGTCGAGGTCCTAATGAAAAACTGTTTTTT

size: few
V: TRBV3-1
D: NA
J: TRBJ2-6
CDR3: CASGEKSGANVLTF
DNA: TGTGCCAGCGGAGAAAAGTCCGGGGCCAACGTCCTGACTTTC

size: many
V: TRBV20-1
D: NA
J: TRBJ1-5
CDR3: CSASSYVDSNQPQHF
DNA: TGCAGTGCTAGCTCGTACGTCGATAGCAATCAGCCCCAGCATTTT

size: NA
V: TRBV6-1
D: NA
J: TRBJ1-1
CDR3: CASSEADMNTEAFF
DNA: TGTGCCAGCAGTGAAGCGGATATGAACACTGAAGCTTTCTTT

size: many
V: TRBV27
D: TRBD2
J: TRBJ2-5
CDR3: CASSLFRGGETQYF
DNA: TGTGCCAGCAGTTTATTCCGGGGGGGGGAGACCCAGTACTTC

size: many
V: TRBV12-3/TRBV12-4
D: NA
J: TRBJ1-1
CDR3: CASTTTVGIEAFF
DNA: TGTGCCAGCACTACGACGGTGGGCATCGAAGCTTTCTTT

size: many
V: TRBV10-3
D: NA
J: TRBJ1-1
CDR3: CAISDAVNTEAFF
DNA: TGTGCCATCAGTGATGCAGTTAACACTGAAGCTTTCTTT

size: few
V: TRBV5-1
D: TRBD2
J: TRBJ2-7
CDR3: CASSVRTSGDSYSYEQYF
DNA: TGCGCCAGCAGCGTTAGGACTAGCGGCGACTCCTACTCCTACGAGCAGTACTTC

size: many
V: TRBV3-1
D: TRBD1
J: TRBJ2-7
CDR3: CASSLHPDRGEQYF
DNA: TGTGCCAGCAGCCTCCACCCAGACAGGGGTGAGCAGTACTTC

size: many
V: TRBV29-1
D: NA
J: TRBJ1-2
CDR3: CSVEDPVYGGNYGYTF
DNA: TGCAGCGTTGAAGATCCGGTTTATGGGGGCAACTATGGCTACACCTTC

size: many
V: TRBV20-1
D: TRBD1
J: TRBJ1-5
CDR3: CSASVGTDYQPQHF
DNA: TGCAGTGCCTCCGTTGGGACAGATTATCAGCCCCAGCATTTT

size: NA
V: TRBV19
D: TRBD2
J: TRBJ2-2
CDR3: CAISTGGAGTGELFF
DNA: TGTGCCATCTCCACGGGGGGGGCCGGCACCGGGGAGCTGTTTTTT

size: many
V: TRBV6-2/TRBV6-3
D: NA
J: TRBJ2-7
CDR3: CASSYSSHEQYF
DNA: TGTGCCAGCAGTTACTCGAGTCACGAGCAGTACTTC

size: NA
V: TRBV12-3/TRBV12-4
D: TRBD1
J: TRBJ2-7
CDR3: CASTGGQEDHEQYF
DNA: TGTGCCAGCACCGGGGGACAGGAGGATCACGAGCAGTACTTC

size: many
V: TRBV11-2
D: TRBD2
J: TRBJ2-7
CDR3: CASSLYGQGLYEQYF
DNA: TGTGCCAGCAGCTTATACGGGCAGGGACTATACGAGCAGTACTTC

size: NA
V: TRBV12-3/TRBV12-4
D: NA
J: TRBJ2-5
CDR3: CASSLSGEEETQYF
DNA: TGTGCCAGCAGTTTATCTGGGGAAGAAGAGACCCAGTACTTC

size: many
V: TRBV11-2
D: TRBD1
J: TRBJ2-5
CDR3: CASSSVRGPKLGETQYF
DNA: TGTGCCAGCAGCTCGGTCAGGGGGCCGAAACTGGGAGAGACCCAGTACTTC

size: many
V: TRBV7-8
D: NA
J: TRBJ1-2
CDR3: CASSLDRDNGYTF
DNA: TGTGCCAGCAGCTTAGACAGGGACAATGGCTACACCTTC

size: NA
V: TRBV6-1
D: NA
J: TRBJ2-3
CDR3: CASSPLQGPDTQYF
DNA: TGTGCCAGCAGTCCGCTTCAGGGTCCAGATACGCAGTATTTT

size: many
V: TRBV11-2
D: NA
J: TRBJ2-2
CDR3: CASSAYRGRGGELFF
DNA: TGTGCCAGCAGCGCTTATAGGGGACGGGGCGGGGAGCTGTTTTTT

size: many
V: TRBV30
D: NA
J: TRBJ1-1
CDR3: CAWSDGVGKAFF
DNA: TGTGCCTGGAGCGACGGGGTCGGGAAAGCTTTCTTT

size: NA
V: TRBV12-3/TRBV12-4
D: NA
J: TRBJ2-5
CDR3: CASRGGETQYF
DNA: TGTGCCAGCAGGGGTGGAGAGACCCAGTACTTC

size: many
V: TRBV24-1
D: TRBD1
J: TRBJ1-2
CDR3: CATSETGFYGYTF
DNA: TGTGCCACCAGTGAGACAGGGTTTTATGGCTACACCTTC

size: many
V: TRBV14
D: NA
J: TRBJ2-7
CDR3: CASSQAFQASYEQYF
DNA: TGTGCCAGCAGCCAAGCCTTCCAGGCCTCCTACGAGCAGTACTTC

size: many
V: TRBV6-1
D: NA
J: TRBJ1-2
CDR3: CASGGVGGYTF
DNA: TGTGCCAGCGGGGGGGTGGGAGGCTACACCTTC

size: once
V: TRBV12-3/TRBV12-4
D: NA
J: TRBJ1-5
CDR3: CASSLGVINQPQHF
DNA: TGTGCCAGCAGTTTAGGGGTGATCAATCAGCCTCAGCATTTT

size: many
V: TRBV12-3/TRBV12-4
D: TRBD1
J: TRBJ1-1
CDR3: CASTGTENTEAFF
DNA: TGTGCCAGCACCGGGACAGAAAACACTGAAGCTTTCTTT

size: many
V: TRBV2
D: NA
J: TRBJ1-2
CDR3: CASSVRPLYGYTF
DNA: TGTGCCAGCAGTGTTCGTCCGCTCTATGGCTACACCTTC

size: NA
V: TRBV6-1
D: NA
J: TRBJ1-1
CDR3: CASRVTRDAEAFF
DNA: TGTGCCAGCAGGGTAACCAGGGACGCTGAAGCTTTCTTT

size: many
V: TRBV6-1
D: NA
J: TRBJ1-1
CDR3: CASSALPSTEAFF
DNA: TGTGCCAGCAGTGCACTCCCCAGCACTGAAGCTTTCTTT

size: many
V: TRBV28
D: NA
J: TRBJ1-2
CDR3: CASSTRAGLNYGYTF
DNA: TGTGCCAGCAGCACTCGGGCGGGCTTGAACTATGGCTACACCTTC

size: many
V: TRBV20-1
D: NA
J: TRBJ1-3
CDR3: CSAREGAALSSGNTIYF
DNA: TGCAGTGCTAGAGAGGGGGCGGCGTTGAGCTCTGGAAACACCATATATTTT

size: NA
V: TRBV13
D: NA
J: TRBJ2-5
CDR3: CASSFMGQETQYF
DNA: TGTGCCAGCAGCTTTATGGGACAAGAGACCCAGTACTTC

size: few
V: TRBV6-2/TRBV6-3
D: NA
J: TRBJ1-2
CDR3: CASRDRMGLDYGYTF
DNA: TGTGCCAGCAGGGACAGAATGGGTTTGGACTATGGCTACACCTTC

size: many
V: TRBV10-2
D: NA
J: TRBJ2-7
CDR3: CATHKYPYEQYF
DNA: TGCGCCACCCACAAGTACCCCTACGAGCAGTACTTC

size: NA
V: TRBV12-3/TRBV12-4
D: NA
J: TRBJ1-5
CDR3: CASSFVDQPQHF
DNA: TGTGCCAGCAGTTTTGTGGATCAGCCCCAGCATTTT

size: many
V: TRBV5-1
D: NA
J: TRBJ2-5
CDR3: CASSLDLGATETQYF
DNA: TGCGCCAGCAGCTTGGATCTGGGGGCCACCGAGACCCAGTACTTC

size: many
V: TRBV9
D: NA
J: TRBJ1-5
CDR3: CASSVGPSLNQPQHF
DNA: TGTGCCAGCAGCGTAGGCCCGTCACTCAATCAGCCCCAGCATTTT

size: many
V: TRBV4-1
D: TRBD1
J: TRBJ1-2
CDR3: CASSSQTGAFVYGYTF
DNA: TGCGCCAGCAGCTCGCAGACAGGGGCTTTTGTCTATGGCTACACCTTC

size: many
V: TRBV24-1
D: NA
J: TRBJ1-3
CDR3: CATSGPGNTIYF
DNA: TGTGCCACCAGCGGGCCTGGAAACACCATATATTTT

size: few
V: TRBV7-9
D: NA
J: TRBJ1-5
CDR3: CASSLAGGTSEPQHF
DNA: TGTGCCAGCAGCTTAGCGGGGGGCACCTCGGAGCCCCAGCATTTT